This TCR beta chain was identified in a study of response to subunit inactivated influenza vaccine. Study outcomes and limitations: After each seasonal influenza vaccination, few new T cells are recruited, the authors suggested.

Concerning this clonotype: What it binds is not known.

One entry per CDR3 protein results from TCRdb running MiXCR on the RT-PCR reads. The repertoire has about 190,000 distinct CDR3 sequences, roughly 14% of them found once; the top ten carry approximately 30%. Unmatched junction bases numbered 2, after V lost 2 bases and J lost 6 bases. Germline values: CDR1 MNHEY, CDR2 SVGAGI. This CDR3 spans 15 amino acids. This TCR derives from a man aged 50 to 60 who received an inactivated influenza vaccine. This sequence joins TRBV6-5 and TRBJ2-2, with 11 bases identical to TRBD1. The sequenced sample was CD8+ T cells sorted from PBMCs, obtained about 5 days after vaccination. The CDR3 region is CASSYRDRGSGELFF. In DNA, the CDR3 is TGTGCCAGCAGTTACCGGGACAGGGGGTCCGGGGAGCTGTTTTTT.